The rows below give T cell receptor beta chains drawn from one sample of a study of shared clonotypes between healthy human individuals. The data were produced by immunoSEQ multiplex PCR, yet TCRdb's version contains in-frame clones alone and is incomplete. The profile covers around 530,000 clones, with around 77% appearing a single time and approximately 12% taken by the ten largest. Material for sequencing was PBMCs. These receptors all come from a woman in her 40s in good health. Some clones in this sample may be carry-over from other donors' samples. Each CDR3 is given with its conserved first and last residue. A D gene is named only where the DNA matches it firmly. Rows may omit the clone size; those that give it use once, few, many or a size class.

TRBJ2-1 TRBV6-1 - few CASSDIGRDEQFF TGTGCCAGCAGTGATATAGGGCGGGATGAGCAGTTCTTC
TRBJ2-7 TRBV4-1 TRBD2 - CASSQDGTSGSFYEQYF TGCGCCAGCAGCCAAGATGGGACTAGCGGGAGTTTCTACGAGCAGTACTTC
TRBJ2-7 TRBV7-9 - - CASSVDSLEQYF TGTGCCAGCAGCGTGGACAGCCTCGAGCAGTACTTC
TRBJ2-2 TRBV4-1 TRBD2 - CASSKGRGVGAGELFF TGCGCCAGCAGTAAGGGCCGGGGGGTTGGTGCCGGGGAGCTGTTTTTT
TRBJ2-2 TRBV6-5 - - CASSGRDSPNGELFF TGTGCCAGCAGTGGGAGGGACAGCCCCAACGGGGAGCTGTTTTTT
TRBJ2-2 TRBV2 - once CASSEEVGTIGELFF TGTGCCAGCAGTGAGGAAGTTGGAACTATAGGGGAGCTGTTTTTT
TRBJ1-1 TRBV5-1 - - CASSLDGMVTEAFF TGCGCCAGCAGCTTGGATGGGATGGTCACTGAAGCTTTCTTT
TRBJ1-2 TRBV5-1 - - CASSLSRLGGYTF TGCGCCAGCAGCTTGAGCCGGCTGGGGGGCTACACCTTC
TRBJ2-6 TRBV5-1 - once CASSLAGGAGANVLTF TGCGCCAGCAGCTTGGCCGGGGGCGCTGGGGCCAACGTCCTGACTTTC
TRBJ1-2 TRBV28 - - CASSLFASYGYTF TGTGCCAGCAGTTTGTTTGCTTCCTATGGCTACACCTTC
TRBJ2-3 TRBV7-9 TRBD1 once CASSSAWDRGTDTQYF TGTGCCAGCAGCTCCGCCTGGGACAGGGGTACAGATACGCAGTATTTT
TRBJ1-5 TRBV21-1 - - CASSKARQQSNQPQHF TGTGCCAGCAGCAAAGCACGGCAACAGAGCAATCAGCCCCAGCATTTT
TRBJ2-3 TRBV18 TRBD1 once CASSPLGTATDTQYF TGTGCCAGCTCACCACTAGGGACAGCTACAGATACGCAGTATTTT
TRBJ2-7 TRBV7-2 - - CASSLVPGQYYEQYF TGTGCCAGCAGCTTAGTCCCAGGACAGTACTACGAGCAGTACTTC
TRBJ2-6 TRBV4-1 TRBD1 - CASRPKPGQVANSGANVLTF TGCGCCAGCAGACCGAAGCCGGGACAGGTTGCCAACTCTGGGGCCAACGTCCTGACTTTC
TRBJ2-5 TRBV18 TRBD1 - CASSPNRGQETQYF TGTGCCAGCTCACCAAACAGGGGACAAGAGACCCAGTACTTC
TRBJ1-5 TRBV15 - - CATSRDYWGREPQHF TGTGCCACCAGCAGAGATTACTGGGGGCGGGAGCCCCAGCATTTT
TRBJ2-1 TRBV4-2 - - CASSRASLYEQFF TGTGCCAGCAGCCGAGCTAGTTTATATGAGCAGTTCTTC
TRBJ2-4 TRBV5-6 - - CASSIGQRKNIQYF TGTGCCAGCAGCATCGGACAGAGGAAAAACATTCAGTACTTC
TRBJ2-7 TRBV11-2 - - CASSLKGFAYEQYF TGTGCCAGCAGCTTAAAGGGGTTTGCCTACGAGCAGTACTTC
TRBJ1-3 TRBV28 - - CASSLSRFSGNTIYF TGTGCCAGCAGTTTATCCAGGTTCTCTGGAAACACCATATATTTT
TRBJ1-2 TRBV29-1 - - CSVEVQGRARYTF TGCAGCGTTGAAGTCCAAGGAAGGGCTCGCTACACCTTC
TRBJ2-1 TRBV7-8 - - CASSLGLVAAYNEQFF TGTGCCAGCAGCTTAGGGTTGGTAGCAGCCTACAATGAGCAGTTCTTC
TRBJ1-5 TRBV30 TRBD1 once CAWTSGTGGHQPQHF TGTGCCTGGACCTCCGGGACAGGGGGCCATCAGCCCCAGCATTTT
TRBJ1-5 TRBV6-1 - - CASSEIWGQPQHF TGTGCCAGCAGTGAAATCTGGGGGCAGCCCCAGCATTTT
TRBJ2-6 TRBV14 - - CASSQERAVRRSGANVLTF TGTGCCAGCAGCCAAGAAAGGGCCGTCCGGCGCTCTGGGGCCAACGTCCTGACTTTC
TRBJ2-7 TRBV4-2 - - CASSQGVEQYF TGTGCCAGCAGCCAGGGGGTCGAGCAGTACTTC
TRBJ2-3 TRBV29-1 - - CSVEDITDTQYF TGCAGCGTTGAGGACATCACAGATACGCAGTATTTT
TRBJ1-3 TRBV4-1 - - CASSQGPGLSGNTIYF TGCGCCAGCAGCCAAGGGCCGGGGCTCTCTGGAAACACCATATATTTT
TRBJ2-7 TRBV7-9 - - CASSSPTYEQYF TGTGCCAGCAGCTCCCCCACCTACGAGCAGTACTTC
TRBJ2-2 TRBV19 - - CASSIKPLVRERELFF TGTGCCAGTAGTATAAAGCCCCTGGTACGAGAGAGGGAGCTGTTTTTT
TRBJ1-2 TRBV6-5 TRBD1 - CASSRDRDSVYGYTF TGTGCCAGCAGCCGAGACAGGGACTCAGTCTATGGCTACACCTTC
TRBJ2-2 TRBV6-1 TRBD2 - CASSDLMGLAGKNTGELFF TGTGCCAGCAGTGACCTAATGGGACTAGCGGGAAAGAACACCGGGGAGCTGTTTTTT
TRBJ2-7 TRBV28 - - CASGLQEQYF TGTGCCAGCGGCCTCCAAGAGCAGTACTTC
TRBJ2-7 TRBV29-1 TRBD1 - CSVEADRGTFEQYF TGCAGCGTTGAGGCTGACAGGGGTACCTTCGAGCAGTACTTC
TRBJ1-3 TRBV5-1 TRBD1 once CASSFATGGAGNTIYF TGCGCCAGCAGCTTTGCCACAGGGGGCGCCGGAAACACCATATATTTT
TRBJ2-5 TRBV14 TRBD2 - CASSLAGAETQYF TGTGCCAGCAGCCTAGCGGGAGCAGAGACCCAGTACTTC
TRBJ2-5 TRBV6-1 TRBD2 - CASSEATSGTPGGTQYF TGTGCCAGCAGTGAAGCAACTAGCGGAACTCCAGGAGGGACCCAGTACTTC
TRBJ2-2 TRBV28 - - CASSRLTRTANTGELFF TGTGCCAGCAGTCGACTAACTAGGACCGCGAACACCGGGGAGCTGTTTTTT
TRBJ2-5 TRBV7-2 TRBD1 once CASSLVGTGGWETQYF TGTGCCAGCAGCTTAGTAGGGACAGGGGGCTGGGAGACCCAGTACTTC
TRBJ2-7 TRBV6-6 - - CASSRTETYEQYF TGTGCCAGCAGTCGGACAGAAACCTACGAGCAGTACTTC